This T cell receptor beta chain stems from a study of shared clonotypes between healthy human individuals. The study, taken as a whole, reports: Memory subsets generally showed smaller estimated richness than naive subsets did.

Division of CD4+ cells produced a CD45RA+ naive subset and a CD45RA-negative memory subset. Of note for this clone: Its antigen is still unknown. Other DNA sequences in this sample translate to the same CDR3.

TCRdb's table, derived via immunoSEQ multiplex PCR, lists solely in-frame clones and lacks some. The table has 2 million to 2.5 million clones, 85% to 95% seen once; the top ten hold 0.1% to 0.15%. Sample: naive CD4+ T cells sorted from blood. As for subset: CD45RA+ positively selected. This clonotype originated in a man aged 18 to 30 in good health.

CDR3 in amino acids: CASSLGGGYGYTF. CDR3 bases: TGTGCCAGCAGCCTAGGTGGCGGCTATGGCTACACCTTC. The V gene is TRBV7-2, the J gene TRBJ1-2, with D uncertain. CDR1 and CDR2 (germline): SGHTA, FQGNSA. The CDR3 is 13 residues long. The V and J ends lost 5 bases and 4 bases respectively, with 11 bases between them.